This T cell receptor (beta chain) was found in a study of T-cell reconstitution after alpha-beta-depleted transplantation in children. The ends lost 5 bases at V and 11 bases at J; junction bases unmatched: 10. In germline, CDR1 is MNHEY, CDR2 SMNVEV (reference sequence). The CDR3 loop spans 13 amino acids. Unique molecular identifiers tagged the TCRbeta library. From the PCR reads, TCRdb called clonotypes with MiXCR, one entry per CDR3 protein. The repertoire holds around 700,000 distinct CDR3 sequences, around 14% seen once, with 0.79% in the top ten. This clonotype was seen at least ten times. The sequenced sample was PBMCs, obtained before TCRalphabeta/CD19-depleted stem cell transplant. V is TRBV27 and J is TRBJ1-2; 8 positions match TRBD1. The sequence was obtained from a girl aged 2 to 10 with congenital amegakaryocytic thrombocytopenia, due to receive a stem cell transplant. DNA of the CDR3: TGTGCCAGCAGTCCGCACAGGGGGGAGCTATACACCTTC. Residues: CASSPHRGELYTF.